The subject of this entry is one T cell receptor beta chain. Antigen: not known. The data belong to a study of T cell repertoires in cytomegalovirus infection. Study details: CMV infection together with matching HLA type was indicated by public TCR beta signatures. The study, taken as a whole, reports: Summed frequency of shared TCR beta families picked out CMV carriers who also had the relevant HLA. What dominated the ex vivo response were HLA-C-restricted CMV-specific TCR beta clonotypes.

The V and J ends lost 4 bases and 8 bases, in that order; junction bases with no gene match: 1. The CDR3 spans 13 residues. Germline values: CDR1 SNHLY, CDR2 FYNNEI. Via MiXCR, TCRdb re-called the reads, giving one row per CDR3 protein. Of hundreds of thousands of distinct CDR3 sequences in the sample, around 18% are singletons; the top ten hold 8.7%. The sequenced sample was PBMCs. The chain employs TRBV2 and TRBJ1-6; the match to TRBD1 covers 8 bases. This sequence originates from a human donor in good health (CMV status not recorded). Some clones in this sample may be carry-over from other donors' samples. The CDR3 sequence is CASSGRGHSPLHF. The CDR3 DNA reads as TGTGCCAGCAGTGGCAGGGGGCATTCACCCCTCCACTTT.